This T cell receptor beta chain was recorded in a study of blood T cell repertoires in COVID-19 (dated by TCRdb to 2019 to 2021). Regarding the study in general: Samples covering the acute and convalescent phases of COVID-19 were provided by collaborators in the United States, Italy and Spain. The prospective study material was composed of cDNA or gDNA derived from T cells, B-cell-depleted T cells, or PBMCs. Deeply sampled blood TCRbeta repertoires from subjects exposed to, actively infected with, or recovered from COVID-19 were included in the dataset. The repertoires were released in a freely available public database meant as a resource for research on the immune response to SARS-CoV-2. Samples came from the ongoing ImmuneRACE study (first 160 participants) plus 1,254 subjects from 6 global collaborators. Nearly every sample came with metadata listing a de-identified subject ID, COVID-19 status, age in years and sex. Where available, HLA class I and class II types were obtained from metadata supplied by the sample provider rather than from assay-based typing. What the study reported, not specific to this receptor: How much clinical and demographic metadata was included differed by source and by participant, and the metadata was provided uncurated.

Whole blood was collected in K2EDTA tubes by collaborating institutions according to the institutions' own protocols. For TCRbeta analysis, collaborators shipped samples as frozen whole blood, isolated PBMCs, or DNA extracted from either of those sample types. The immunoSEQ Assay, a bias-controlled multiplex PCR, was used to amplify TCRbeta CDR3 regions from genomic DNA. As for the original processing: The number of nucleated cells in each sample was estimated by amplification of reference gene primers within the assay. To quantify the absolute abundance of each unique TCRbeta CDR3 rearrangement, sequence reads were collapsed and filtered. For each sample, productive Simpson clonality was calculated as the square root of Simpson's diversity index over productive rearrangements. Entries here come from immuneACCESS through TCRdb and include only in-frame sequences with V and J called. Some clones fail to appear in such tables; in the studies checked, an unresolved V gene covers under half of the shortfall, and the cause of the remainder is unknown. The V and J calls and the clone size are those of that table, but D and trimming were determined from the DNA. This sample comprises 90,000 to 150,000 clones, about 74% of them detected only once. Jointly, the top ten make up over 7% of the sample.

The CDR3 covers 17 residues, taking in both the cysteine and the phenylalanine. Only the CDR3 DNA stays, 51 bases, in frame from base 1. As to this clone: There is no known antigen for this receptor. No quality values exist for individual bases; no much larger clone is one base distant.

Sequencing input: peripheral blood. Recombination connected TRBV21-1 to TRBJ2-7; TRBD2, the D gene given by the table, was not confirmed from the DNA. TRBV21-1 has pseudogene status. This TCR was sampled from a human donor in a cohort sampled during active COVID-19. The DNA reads TGTGCCAGCAGCAAAGGTGTGGGGCGCGGGGACTCCTACGAGCAGTACTTC. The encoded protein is CASSKGVGRGDSYEQYF.